The entry below gives a single TCR beta chain sequence along with its context. TCRB transcripts that were expressed got sequenced, as all of the isolated RNA had been reverse transcribed. Profiling relied on immunoSEQ multiplex PCR, and the TCRdb table lists in-frame clones only, not all of them. The sample consists of around 400,000 clones, roughly 15% of them appearing once. These data belong to a study of beta chain features in type 1 diabetes. Trimming removed 7 bases at V and 6 bases at J, with 9 bases between. The V gene's germline CDR1 is ENHRY and CDR2 SYGVKD. The CDR3 spans 12 residues. Sorting of CD4+ naive, central memory, regulatory and stem cell-like memory cells was performed via CD45RO/CCR7/CD25/CD127/CD95/CD27.

Sequenced material: naive CD4+ T cells from blood. This TCR derives from a woman between 18 and 30 years old in good health. The rearrangement links TRBV10-3 to TRBJ2-2; no reliable D call. The CDR3 DNA sequence: TGTGCCATCAACGCTGAGTCCGGGGAGCTGTTTTTT. This translates into CAINAESGELFF.